The sequence of this T cell receptor beta chain was determined in a study of monozygotic twins with inflammatory bowel disease. The study, taken as a whole, reports: Patients got different immunosuppressive treatments, which may have made their repertoires more variable.

TCRdb re-called the 5' RACE reads; one entry per CDR3 protein, DNA not given. Recorded for this sample: 300,000 to 400,000 distinct CDR3 sequences. As concerns this clonotype: Its specificity is unknown.

The specimen was blood. This sequence originates from a human donor with ulcerative colitis or Crohn's disease, or a healthy co-twin of an affected twin (not recorded which).

The CDR3 sequence: CSAREGLAYEQYF. The V gene is TRBV20-1, the J gene TRBJ2-7; checking the TCRdb D call of TRBD2 is not possible without DNA. The CDR3 is 13 amino acids. Germline CDR1 DFQATT, CDR2 SNEGSKA (reference sequence).